Sequencing of this T cell receptor beta chain was carried out in a study of blood T cell repertoires in COVID-19. Sequencing used immunoSEQ multiplex PCR; TCRdb keeps in-frame clones, though not all of them. The table includes some 130,000 clones, around nine tenths detected once. This clone was observed once. The specimen was peripheral blood. The sequence was obtained from a woman in her 70s with COVID-19, enrolled during active disease.

CDR3 nucleotides: TGCGCCAGCAGCTTGGCGGGGACAACCGGGGAGCTGTTTTTT. Amino acid sequence: CASSLAGTTGELFF. The genes are TRBV5-1 and TRBJ2-2; D is perhaps TRBD1 (6 bases). CDR3 length: 14 residues. V shed 0 bases and J shed 5 bases, with 8 bases lying between them. Per the germline V gene, CDR1 is SGHRS and CDR2 is YFSETQ.